Listed below are T cell receptor beta chains from one sample, sequenced in a study of T cell responses to AZD1222 COVID-19 vaccine. Generated by immunoSEQ multiplex PCR, the TCRdb table keeps only in-frame clones and is missing some. The data contain roughly 130,000 clones, roughly nine tenths of them singletons. The sequencing used peripheral blood, collected on day 0 of AZD1222 vaccination. These TCRs come from an adult in good health. The CDR3 runs from the conserved cysteine through the conserved F or W. Each record gives: clone size, J gene, D gene, CDR3 length, V gene, CDR3 protein, CDR3 DNA. A D gene is named only where the DNA matches it firmly. Clone size is stated in some rows and not others, as once, few, many or a class when expanded.

abundance: NA
j_gene: TRBJ1-6
d_gene: NA
len: 14
v_gene: TRBV7-9
CDR3aa: CASSLEAGNSPLHF
CDR3nt: TGTGCCAGCAGCTTAGAGGCAGGCAATTCACCCCTCCACTTT

abundance: NA
j_gene: TRBJ1-1
d_gene: TRBD1
len: 13
v_gene: TRBV28
CDR3aa: CASSMTGSTEAFF
CDR3nt: TGTGCCAGCAGCATGACAGGGAGCACTGAAGCTTTCTTT

abundance: NA
j_gene: TRBJ1-6
d_gene: NA
len: 16
v_gene: TRBV19
CDR3aa: CASSMAFTRVDSPLHF
CDR3nt: TGTGCCAGTAGTATGGCTTTTACCCGGGTGGATTCACCCCTCCACTTT

abundance: NA
j_gene: TRBJ1-5
d_gene: TRBD1
len: 11
v_gene: TRBV18
CDR3aa: CASSQGQALHF
CDR3nt: TGTGCCAGCTCGCAGGGACAGGCCCTTCATTTT

abundance: NA
j_gene: TRBJ2-1
d_gene: TRBD2
len: 14
v_gene: TRBV5-1
CDR3aa: CATSGGGPYNEQFF
CDR3nt: TGCGCCACCTCGGGAGGGGGGCCCTACAATGAGCAGTTCTTC

abundance: few
j_gene: TRBJ1-5
d_gene: TRBD1
len: 13
v_gene: TRBV2
CDR3aa: CASQTGSNQPQHF
CDR3nt: TGTGCCAGCCAGACAGGGAGCAATCAGCCCCAGCATTTT

abundance: NA
j_gene: TRBJ2-7
d_gene: NA
len: 13
v_gene: TRBV18
CDR3aa: CASSLGRDYEQYF
CDR3nt: TGTGCCAGCTCACTCGGACGGGACTACGAGCAGTACTTC

abundance: NA
j_gene: TRBJ1-2
d_gene: TRBD1
len: 17
v_gene: TRBV15
CDR3aa: CATSRVGTGAINYGYTF
CDR3nt: TGTGCCACCAGCAGAGTAGGGACAGGAGCGATAAACTATGGCTACACCTTC

abundance: NA
j_gene: TRBJ1-5
d_gene: TRBD1
len: 14
v_gene: TRBV6-2/TRBV6-3
CDR3aa: CASSLTGDGQPQHF
CDR3nt: TGTGCCAGCAGCCTTACAGGGGATGGTCAGCCCCAGCATTTT

abundance: NA
j_gene: TRBJ2-5
d_gene: NA
len: 13
v_gene: TRBV6-6
CDR3aa: CASTDGLRETQYF
CDR3nt: TGTGCCAGCACGGACGGACTTCGGGAGACCCAGTACTTC

abundance: NA
j_gene: TRBJ1-2
d_gene: NA
len: 15
v_gene: TRBV25-1
CDR3aa: CASSEYDSISYGYTF
CDR3nt: TGTGCCAGCAGTGAATATGACAGTATAAGCTATGGCTACACCTTC

abundance: NA
j_gene: TRBJ2-5
d_gene: NA
len: 12
v_gene: TRBV3-1/TRBV3-2
CDR3aa: CASSREVPTQYF
CDR3nt: TGTGCCAGCAGCCGCGAGGTTCCGACCCAGTACTTC

abundance: NA
j_gene: TRBJ1-6
d_gene: NA
len: 12
v_gene: TRBV4-3
CDR3aa: CASSQEGSPLHF
CDR3nt: TGCGCCAGCAGCCAAGAAGGGTCACCCCTCCACTTT

abundance: NA
j_gene: TRBJ2-7
d_gene: NA
len: 13
v_gene: TRBV5-4
CDR3aa: CASSLGEAYEQYF
CDR3nt: TGTGCCAGCAGCCTGGGAGAGGCCTACGAGCAGTACTTC

abundance: NA
j_gene: TRBJ2-1
d_gene: NA
len: 15
v_gene: TRBV5-1
CDR3aa: CASSLNEGPYNEQFF
CDR3nt: TGCGCCAGCAGCTTGAACGAGGGACCCTACAATGAGCAGTTCTTC

abundance: NA
j_gene: TRBJ1-1
d_gene: NA
len: 12
v_gene: TRBV3-1/TRBV3-2
CDR3aa: CASSQGEAEAFF
CDR3nt: TGTGCCAGCAGCCAAGGGGAAGCTGAAGCTTTCTTT

abundance: NA
j_gene: TRBJ2-1
d_gene: NA
len: 12
v_gene: TRBV3-1/TRBV3-2
CDR3aa: CASSQVYNEQFF
CDR3nt: TGTGCCAGCAGCCAAGTGTACAATGAGCAGTTCTTC

abundance: NA
j_gene: TRBJ1-2
d_gene: TRBD1
len: 15
v_gene: TRBV6-2/TRBV6-3
CDR3aa: CASSPPGQIFYGYTF
CDR3nt: TGTGCCAGCAGCCCTCCGGGACAGATCTTCTATGGCTACACCTTC

abundance: NA
j_gene: TRBJ2-7
d_gene: NA
len: 12
v_gene: TRBV3-1/TRBV3-2
CDR3aa: CASTQGGHEQYF
CDR3nt: TGTGCCAGCACCCAAGGCGGACACGAGCAGTACTTC

abundance: NA
j_gene: TRBJ2-1
d_gene: TRBD1
len: 20
v_gene: TRBV3-1/TRBV3-2
CDR3aa: CASSQVRRQGRQGTYNEQFF
CDR3nt: TGTGCCAGCAGCCAAGTCCGCCGACAGGGGCGACAAGGTACCTACAATGAGCAGTTCTTC

abundance: NA
j_gene: TRBJ2-7
d_gene: NA
len: 13
v_gene: TRBV9
CDR3aa: CASSVGQAGEQYF
CDR3nt: TGTGCCAGCAGCGTAGGGCAGGCCGGCGAGCAGTACTTC

abundance: NA
j_gene: TRBJ2-5
d_gene: NA
len: 14
v_gene: TRBV28
CDR3aa: CASSFRQLQETQYF
CDR3nt: TGTGCCAGCAGTTTCAGGCAGCTACAAGAGACCCAGTACTTC

abundance: NA
j_gene: TRBJ2-7
d_gene: NA
len: 14
v_gene: TRBV3-1/TRBV3-2
CDR3aa: CASSQGPGVYEQYF
CDR3nt: TGTGCCAGCAGCCAAGGTCCGGGGGTATACGAGCAGTACTTC

abundance: NA
j_gene: TRBJ1-4
d_gene: NA
len: 16
v_gene: TRBV3-1/TRBV3-2
CDR3aa: CASSQDRSQVNEKLFF
CDR3nt: TGTGCCAGCAGCCAAGATCGATCGCAGGTTAATGAAAAACTGTTTTTT

abundance: NA
j_gene: TRBJ1-1
d_gene: TRBD1
len: 14
v_gene: TRBV11-2
CDR3aa: CASSSRTGMSEAFF
CDR3nt: TGTGCCAGCAGCTCCAGGACAGGGATGTCTGAAGCTTTCTTT

abundance: NA
j_gene: TRBJ1-6
d_gene: TRBD1
len: 14
v_gene: TRBV11-1
CDR3aa: CASRAGTVNSPLHF
CDR3nt: TGTGCCAGCAGAGCAGGGACAGTCAATTCACCCCTCCACTTT

abundance: NA
j_gene: TRBJ2-1
d_gene: NA
len: 12
v_gene: TRBV24-1
CDR3aa: CATSDPSGEQFF
CDR3nt: TGTGCCACCAGTGATCCCAGCGGCGAGCAGTTCTTC

abundance: NA
j_gene: TRBJ1-1
d_gene: NA
len: 15
v_gene: TRBV18
CDR3aa: CASSVGELVGTEAFF
CDR3nt: TGTGCCAGCTCTGTAGGGGAGCTCGTCGGCACTGAAGCTTTCTTT

abundance: NA
j_gene: TRBJ1-3
d_gene: NA
len: 14
v_gene: TRBV2
CDR3aa: CASSVAGFANTIYF
CDR3nt: TGTGCCAGCAGTGTGGCCGGGTTCGCAAACACCATATATTTT

abundance: NA
j_gene: TRBJ1-5
d_gene: NA
len: 17
v_gene: TRBV18
CDR3aa: CASSPRERTPQNQPQHF
CDR3nt: TGTGCCAGCTCACCGCGCGAGAGGACACCTCAAAATCAGCCCCAGCATTTT

abundance: NA
j_gene: TRBJ2-7
d_gene: NA
len: 12
v_gene: TRBV2
CDR3aa: CASSYSGYEQYF
CDR3nt: TGTGCCAGCAGTTATTCGGGGTACGAGCAGTACTTC

abundance: NA
j_gene: TRBJ1-1
d_gene: NA
len: 14
v_gene: TRBV4-1
CDR3aa: CASSQNDRRTEAFF
CDR3nt: TGCGCCAGCAGCCAAAACGACAGGCGGACTGAAGCTTTCTTT

abundance: NA
j_gene: TRBJ1-2
d_gene: NA
len: 17
v_gene: TRBV4-3
CDR3aa: CASSQDIWFSSVYGYTF
CDR3nt: TGCGCCAGCAGCCAAGATATTTGGTTTTCAAGCGTCTATGGCTACACCTTC

abundance: NA
j_gene: TRBJ2-1
d_gene: NA
len: 16
v_gene: TRBV5-4
CDR3aa: CASSLGGALTYNEQFF
CDR3nt: TGTGCCAGCAGCTTGGGCGGGGCCCTCACCTACAATGAGCAGTTCTTC